A single sample gave rise to the 9 T cell receptor beta chains below, sequenced in a study of CD8 T cells in ankylosing spondylitis. Regarding the study as a whole: Eight or nine highly homologous variants formed a TCR beta motif that appeared characteristic of ankylosing spondylitis blood.

MiXCR, applied by TCRdb to the 5' RACE reads, yields one record per CDR3 protein. Of 800,000 to 900,000 distinct CDR3 sequences listed, roughly 10% are singletons. These receptors' antigens are unknown. The sequencing input was blood, either unsorted or a sorted T cell fraction (not recorded which). These receptors were obtained from a male donor with ankylosing spondylitis.

At least ten counts were recorded for this clonotype. The chain uses TRBV20-1 and TRBJ1-5; the D is unclear. The germline CDR1 and CDR2 sequences are DFQATT and SNEGSKA (reference sequence). CDR3 length: 14 residues. The germline V and J ends were trimmed by 0 bases and 7 bases, with 13 bases remaining between them. The CDR3 nucleotides are TGCAGTGCTAGAGATTTGGACCGCCTGCAGCCCCAGCATTTT. As protein: CSARDLDRLQPQHF.

In its sample, this clonotype was seen a few times. The chain recombines TRBV12-3 or TRBV12-4 with TRBJ2-7; the D gene is possibly TRBD1 (5 bases). The CDR3 has 15 amino acids. V was cut by 2 bases and J by 6 bases, with 17 bases left in between. CDR3 protein: CASSLKGMGPREQYF. CDR3 nucleotide sequence: TGTGCCAGCAGTTTAAAGGGGATGGGGCCACGCGAGCAGTACTTC.

The chain is built from TRBV20-1 and TRBJ1-1; no firm D call. This CDR3 has 15 residues. V lost 2 bases to trimming and J lost 4 bases, with 17 bases between them. CDR1 and CDR2 (germline): DFQATT, SNEGSKA (reference sequence). The CDR3, as DNA: TGCAGTGCTAGATACCCAGGAAGCCCGGGCACTGAAGCTTTCTTT. Amino acids: CSARYPGSPGTEAFF.

In this sample, this clonotype turned up a few times. The chain couples TRBV20-1 to TRBJ2-1; D is unclear. The germline CDR1 and CDR2 sequences are DFQATT and SNEGSKA (reference sequence). V lost 3 bases and J lost 3, with 9 bases in between. The CDR3 is 13 amino acids. CDR3 amino acids: CSASPAVYNEQFF. CDR3 nucleotide sequence: TGCAGTGCTAGTCCGGCTGTCTACAATGAGCAGTTCTTC.

V gene TRBV6-5 combines with J gene TRBJ1-2, with no clear D. With 2 bases removed from V and 7 bases from J, the gap between germline ends came to 14 bases. Germline V lookup: CDR1 MNHEY, CDR2 SVGAGI. The CDR3 extends over 14 amino acids. The CDR3 DNA is TGTGCCAGCAGTTACCAAGACCGAGGCGGTGGCTACACCTTC. This sequence encodes CASSYQDRGGGYTF.

This clonotype occurred many times. The CDR3 DNA sequence: TGCAGTGGCGGGGACAACTCCTACAATGAGCAGTTCTTC. It is translated as CSGGDNSYNEQFF. This chain joins TRBV20-1 and TRBJ2-1; tentatively, D is TRBD1 or TRBD2 (6 bases each). CDR1 DFQATT and CDR2 SNEGSKA come from the germline V gene (reference sequence). The CDR3 length is 13 residues. V was clipped by 7 bases and J by 0 bases, with 10 bases between them.

This rearrangement joins TRBV20-1 to TRBJ1-5; D not certain. V was shortened by 3 bases and J by 5 bases, with 20 bases between the two germline ends. Per the germline V gene, CDR1 is DFQATT and CDR2 is SNEGSKA (reference sequence). The length of the CDR3 is 16 residues. The CDR3 here is CSASFLPYGRYQPQHF. In DNA, the CDR3 is TGCAGTGCTAGTTTTTTACCCTATGGGAGATATCAGCCCCAGCATTTT.

This clonotype was found many times. The rearrangement joins TRBV7-2 to TRBJ1-1, with 10 bases that match TRBD1. In germline, CDR1 is SGHTA, CDR2 FQGNSA. V shed 10 bases and J 1 base; nucleotides not matched to a gene: 3. This CDR3 is built from 13 residues. Here the CDR3 reads CATGQGPNTEAFF. CDR3 DNA: TGTGCCACGGGACAGGGGCCGAACACTGAAGCTTTCTTT.

This clonotype was observed at least ten times. The chain is built from TRBV6-1 and TRBJ2-7; weak D call: TRBD1 (5 bases). V gave up 4 bases and J gave up 7 bases, with 14 bases separating them. The CDR3 extends over 13 amino acids. Germline V gene sequence: CDR1 MNHNS, CDR2 SASEGT. In DNA form, the CDR3 reads TGTGCCAGCAGTGCCGGACATTCTCGGGAGCAGTACTTC. Protein product: CASSAGHSREQYF.